Below, 25 T cell receptor beta chains from the same sample are listed, as sequenced in a study of cytomegalovirus exposure and HLA in healthy donors. In the PCR, 60 Vbeta and 13 Jbeta primers were used. Assay used: immunoSEQ multiplex PCR; TCRdb lists only in-frame clones, some missing. The data show roughly 150,000 clones, approximately 80% seen once. The specimen was PBMCs. Receptors originate from a boy aged 2 to 10 in good health and CMV-seronegative.

The chain is built from TRBV15 and TRBJ2-7; TRBD1 matches at 9 bases. The V and J ends lost 7 bases and 2 bases, in that order; junction bases with no gene match: 21. Germline-derived CDR1 and CDR2 are LNHNV and YYDKDF (reference sequence). This CDR3 comprises 19 residues. Written as DNA, the CDR3 is TGTGCCACCACTCCCCCAATCCGGGACAGGGCCTTTTTAGCCTACGAGCAGTACTTC. It codes for CATTPPIRDRAFLAYEQYF.

In the case of this clone: Its ends do not fully match the called genes, so a read error is possible. This chain joins TRBV19 and TRBJ2-7, with 8 bases matching TRBD1. The germline gives CDR1 LNHDA, CDR2 SQIVND (reference sequence). The CDR3 has 15 residues. In DNA, the CDR3 is TGTGCCAGTAGTCTAGACAGGGGATCGTCCTACGAGCAGTACTTC. It yields the protein CASSLDRGSSYEQYF.

The genes are TRBV19 and TRBJ2-3, with TRBD2 matching 9 bases. J lost 7 bases, V lost 7 bases, and 15 bases had no gene match. This CDR3 has 16 residues. The germline V gene encodes CDR1 LNHDA and CDR2 SQIVND (reference sequence). The CDR3 protein is CASTPRASGTRNTQYF. Here the CDR3 DNA reads TGTGCCAGTACCCCACGAGCTAGCGGGACCAGGAATACGCAGTATTTT.

This clone was observed a few times. The J gene is TRBJ1-5, the V gene TRBV15; D is undetermined. Germline-derived CDR1 and CDR2 are LNHNV and YYDKDF (reference sequence). The ends were cut back, 5 bases at V and 0 bases at J, with 11 bases in the middle. This CDR3 is built from 15 residues. The CDR3 coding sequence is TGTGCCACCAGCGGAGGGAGCTATAGCAATCAGCCCCAGCATTTT. This sequence encodes CATSGGSYSNQPQHF.

The chain joins TRBV5-6 to TRBJ2-7, with TRBD2 identical over 9 bases. The V segment lost 0 bases and the J segment 0 bases; nucleotides outside the gene matches: 4. CDR1 is SGHDT, CDR2 YYEEEE, per germline. The CDR3 is made up of 16 amino acids. This CDR3 reads CASSLEGTSFSYEQYF. In DNA, the CDR3 is TGTGCCAGCAGCTTGGAGGGGACTAGCTTCTCCTACGAGCAGTACTTC.

This chain connects TRBV14 to TRBJ2-2; D is possibly TRBD2 (5 bases). V lost 3 bases and J 5 bases, leaving 10 bases between the germline ends. Germline CDR1 reads SGHDN; CDR2 reads FVKESK. The CDR3 runs 14 residues. The CDR3 DNA follows: TGTGCCAGCAGCCATAGAGGCGGGACCGGGGAGCTGTTTTTT. It yields the protein CASSHRGGTGELFF.

The genes are TRBV11-2 and TRBJ2-7, with D possibly TRBD2 on 5 matching bases. The V gene's germline CDR1 is SGHAT and CDR2 FQNNGV. The CDR3 runs 12 residues. The germline V and J ends were trimmed by 3 bases and 6 bases, with 9 bases remaining between them. CDR3 DNA: TGTGCCAGCAGCTTCGGGATAGGCGAGCAGTACTTC. This codes for CASSFGIGEQYF.

This clone was counted a few times. The V call is TRBV6-5, the J call TRBJ2-5; TRBD2 matches 12 bases. Losses at the gene ends were 7 bases for V and 6 bases for J; bases not matched to a gene: 6. CDR1 is MNHEY and CDR2 is SVGAGI in the germline V gene. This CDR3 spans 14 amino acids. This CDR3 reads CASMSSGRGKTQYF. The CDR3 nucleotides read TGTGCCAGCATGTCTAGCGGGAGGGGAAAGACCCAGTACTTC.

This chain joins TRBV9 and TRBJ2-7; tentative D call: TRBD1 (6 bases). The V gene lost 0 bases and the J gene lost 3 bases, with 13 bases spanning the gap. This CDR3 comprises 15 residues. The V gene's germline CDR1 is SGDLS and CDR2 YYNGEE. CDR3: CASSVGSGRGYEQYF. In DNA, the CDR3 is TGTGCCAGCAGCGTAGGATCCGGCAGGGGCTACGAGCAGTACTTC.

In regard to this clone: One junction end does not reproduce the germline sequence, and a read error may be involved. This chain joins TRBV7-9 and TRBJ1-1; TRBD1 agrees at 7 bases. This CDR3 has 14 amino acids. Germline lookup yields CDR1 SEHNR and CDR2 FQNEAQ (reference sequence). The CDR3 DNA is TGTTCCAGCAGCTTCGAGGGGGCGTACATGGGGGCTTTCTTT. It encodes CSSSFEGAYMGAFF.

The rearrangement joins TRBV7-3 to TRBJ2-1, with a weak D call TRBD2 (5 bases). Germline-derived CDR1 and CDR2 are SGHTA and FQGTGA. V gave up 1 base and J gave up 7 bases, with 17 bases separating them. The CDR3 loop spans 16 amino acids. The CDR3 is CASSLIPQEASNEQFF. The CDR3 DNA is TGTGCCAGCAGCTTAATCCCCCAGGAGGCCTCAAATGAGCAGTTCTTC.

The rearrangement joins TRBV7-6 to TRBJ2-5, with 11 bases matching TRBD2. With V trimmed by 2 bases and J by 1 base, 0 bases remained unmatched. This CDR3 is built from 15 residues. Per germline, CDR1 SGHVS and CDR2 FNYEAQ. CDR3 DNA: TGTGCCAGCAGCTTACTAGCGGGGGGCCAAGAGACCCAGTACTTC. Its protein product is CASSLLAGGQETQYF.

V usage is TRBV10-3 and J usage is TRBJ1-2, with 8 bases aligning to TRBD1. The CDR3 sequence is 14 residues long. CDR1 is ENHRY and CDR2 is SYGVKD in the germline V gene. The V and J ends lost 6 bases and 8 bases, in that order; junction bases with no gene match: 11. CDR3 DNA sequence: TGTGCCATCAGGCCGGACAGGGAAAGAGGGGGCTACACCTTC. Protein sequence: CAIRPDRERGGYTF.

This chain joins TRBV5-4 and TRBJ1-2; no reliable D call. This CDR3 has 15 amino acids. CDR1 is SGHNT and CDR2 is YYREEE in the germline V gene (reference sequence). V dropped 2 bases and J dropped 4 bases, with 15 bases sitting between them. CDR3 sequence: CASSFRQSGTYGYTF. The CDR3, as DNA: TGTGCCAGCAGCTTTCGCCAAAGTGGCACCTATGGCTACACCTTC.

The chain is built from TRBV5-7 and TRBJ2-3; 9 bases align to TRBD2. TRBV5-7 is an ORF for which the function is uncertain. The CDR3 spans 19 residues. The V and J ends lost 2 bases and 2 bases, in that order; junction bases with no gene match: 15. CDR3 sequence (DNA): TGTGCCAGCAGCTTTGATCCGTCCAGGACTAGCGCGTACACAGATACGCAGTATTTT. Protein: CASSFDPSRTSAYTDTQYF.

The V call is TRBV18, the J call TRBJ1-5; 8 positions agree with TRBD1. This CDR3 region has 18 residues. Germline CDR1 reads KGHSH; CDR2 reads LQKENI. V shed 1 base, J shed 7 bases, and the junction held 15 bases outside the gene matches. The CDR3 is CASSPLSEVQGGKQPQHF. In DNA form, the CDR3 reads TGTGCCAGCTCACCACTATCCGAGGTACAGGGGGGGAAACAGCCCCAGCATTTT.

This clone was counted a single time. The chain uses TRBV7-9 and TRBJ1-5, with TRBD1 identical over 8 bases. Germline V lookup: CDR1 SEHNR, CDR2 FQNEAQ (reference sequence). The CDR3 has 15 amino acids. CDR3 in amino acids: CSIDPGGSGNQPQHF. CDR3 DNA: TGTTCCATAGACCCAGGGGGCTCGGGCAATCAGCCCCAGCATTTT.

The CDR3: CASSVDGGLNEKLFF. In DNA, the CDR3 is TGTGCCAGCAGCGTAGACGGGGGACTTAATGAAAAACTGTTTTTT. The chain links TRBV9 to TRBJ1-4; the D gene is possibly TRBD1 (5 bases). The CDR3 runs 15 residues. V dropped 0 bases and J dropped 4 bases, with 10 bases sitting between them. Per germline, CDR1 SGDLS and CDR2 YYNGEE.

The chain couples TRBV7-8 to TRBJ2-3; perhaps TRBD1 as D (5 bases). Trimming pared 5 bases from V and 10 bases from J, leaving 13 bases between. The CDR3 consists of 12 residues. Looked up from germline, CDR1 is SGHVS and CDR2 is FQNEAQ. DNA for the CDR3: TGTGCCAGCAGCCTACGGGTGGGGCCGCAGTATTTT. Amino acids: CASSLRVGPQYF.

The chain links TRBV19 to TRBJ2-1, with 14 nucleotides matching TRBD2. After removal of 6 bases from V and 9 bases from J, the junction contained 16 bases not matched to a gene. Germline V CDR1 and CDR2: LNHDA, SQIVND (reference sequence). This CDR3 is built from 18 residues. The CDR3 protein is CASSLTSGRAKGSIEQFF. The CDR3 DNA reads TGTGCCAGTAGCTTGACTAGCGGGAGGGCCAAGGGCTCAATTGAGCAGTTCTTC.

The V gene is TRBV29-1, the J gene TRBJ1-2, with TRBD1 matching over 8 bases. The V gene's germline CDR1 is SQVTM and CDR2 ANQGSEA. Trimming cost V 3 bases and J 3 bases; bases outside gene matches: 0. CDR3 length: 12 amino acids. The CDR3 region is CSVEGQDYGYTF. The CDR3 nucleotides are TGCAGCGTTGAGGGACAGGACTATGGCTACACCTTC.

The gene calls are TRBV5-4 and TRBJ2-5, with 16 bases that match TRBD2. CDR1 SGHNT and CDR2 YYREEE come from the germline V gene (reference sequence). The trim removed 4 bases at V and 3 bases at J, leaving 6 bases unmatched. CDR3 size: 17 residues. CDR3 DNA sequence: TGTGCCAGCAGCCCGGGACTAGCGGGGGGGCCCGAAGAGACCCAGTACTTC. Amino acids: CASSPGLAGGPEETQYF.

As to this clone: An end of the junction differs from the germline gene, which may be a read error. The CDR3 spells CASSVKGLALSKDTQYF. The CDR3 DNA sequence: TGTGCCAGCAGCGTAAAGGGACTAGCGCTCAGCAAAGATACGCAGTATTTT. The V gene is TRBV9, the J gene TRBJ2-3; 10 nucleotides line up with TRBD2. The CDR3 is 17 amino acids. Germline loops: CDR1 SGDLS, CDR2 YYNGEE.

This clone came up a few times. The chain carries TRBV28 and TRBJ1-2; possible D gene TRBD1, 6 bases. CDR3 length equals 14 residues. CDR1 and CDR2 (germline): MDHEN, SYDVKM. V was cut by 5 bases and J by 3 bases, with 13 bases left in between. The CDR3 region has the DNA TGTGCCAGCAGTCCCTCCGACAGGTACTATGGCTACACCTTC. This encodes CASSPSDRYYGYTF.

The chain joins TRBV14 to TRBJ2-2; the D gene is possibly TRBD1 (6 bases). CDR1 and CDR2 (germline): SGHDN, FVKESK. The CDR3 is made up of 15 amino acids. V lost 1 base and J lost 9, with 15 bases in between. DNA of the CDR3: TGTGCCAGCAGCCAAGGCCGAGCCAGGGGTCGGGAGCTGTTTTTT. Its protein product is CASSQGRARGRELFF.